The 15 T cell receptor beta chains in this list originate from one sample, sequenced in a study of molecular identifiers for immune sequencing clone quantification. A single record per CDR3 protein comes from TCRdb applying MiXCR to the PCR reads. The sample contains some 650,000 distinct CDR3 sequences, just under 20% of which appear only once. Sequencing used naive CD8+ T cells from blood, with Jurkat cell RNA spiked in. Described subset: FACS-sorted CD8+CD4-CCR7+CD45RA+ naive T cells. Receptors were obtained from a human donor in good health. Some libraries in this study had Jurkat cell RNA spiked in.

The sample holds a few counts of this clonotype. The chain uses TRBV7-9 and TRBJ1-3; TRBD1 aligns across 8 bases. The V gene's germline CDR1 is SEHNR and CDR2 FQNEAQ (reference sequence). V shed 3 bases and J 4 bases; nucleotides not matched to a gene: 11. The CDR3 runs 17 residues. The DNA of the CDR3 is TGTGCCAGCAGCTTCGGACAGGGAAATCGCTGGGGAAACACCATATATTTT. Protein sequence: CASSFGQGNRWGNTIYF. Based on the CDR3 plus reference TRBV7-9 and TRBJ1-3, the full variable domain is DTGVSQNPRHKITKRGQNVTFRCDPISEHNRLYWYRQTLGQGPEFLTYFQNEAQLEKSRLLSDRFSAERPKGSFSTLEIQRTEQGDSAMYLCASSFGQGNRWGNTIYFGEGSWLTVV.

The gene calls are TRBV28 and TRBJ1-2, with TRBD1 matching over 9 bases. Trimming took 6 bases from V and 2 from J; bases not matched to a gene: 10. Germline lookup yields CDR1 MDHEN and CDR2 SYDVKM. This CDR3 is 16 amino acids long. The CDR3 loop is CASRLTRGQGNYGYTF. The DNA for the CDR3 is TGTGCCAGCAGACTGACGAGGGGACAGGGAAACTATGGCTACACCTTC.

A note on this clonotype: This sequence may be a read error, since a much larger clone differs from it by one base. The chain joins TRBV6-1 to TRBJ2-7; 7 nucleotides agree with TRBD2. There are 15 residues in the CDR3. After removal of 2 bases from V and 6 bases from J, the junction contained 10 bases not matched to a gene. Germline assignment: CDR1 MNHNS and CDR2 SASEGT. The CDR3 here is CASSEPDLSSGEQYF. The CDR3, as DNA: TGTGCCAGCAGTGAACCCGACCTTTCTAGCGGCGAGCAGTACTTC.

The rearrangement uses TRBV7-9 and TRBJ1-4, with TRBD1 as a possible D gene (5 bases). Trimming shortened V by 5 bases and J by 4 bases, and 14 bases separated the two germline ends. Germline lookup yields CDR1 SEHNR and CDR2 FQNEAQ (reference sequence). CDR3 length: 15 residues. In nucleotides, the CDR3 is TGTGCCAGCAGCCGGCCTAGGGACGGTAATGAAAAACTGTTTTTT. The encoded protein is CASSRPRDGNEKLFF. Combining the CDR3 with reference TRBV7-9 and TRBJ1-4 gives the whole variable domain DTGVSQNPRHKITKRGQNVTFRCDPISEHNRLYWYRQTLGQGPEFLTYFQNEAQLEKSRLLSDRFSAERPKGSFSTLEIQRTEQGDSAMYLCASSRPRDGNEKLFFGSGTQLSVL.

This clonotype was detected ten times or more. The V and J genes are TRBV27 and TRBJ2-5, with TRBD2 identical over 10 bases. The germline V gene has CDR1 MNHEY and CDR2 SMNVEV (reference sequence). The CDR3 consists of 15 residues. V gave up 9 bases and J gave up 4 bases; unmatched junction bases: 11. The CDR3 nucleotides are TGTGCCAGTGGGCCCAGACTAGCGGGCTTAGAGACCCAGTACTTC. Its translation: CASGPRLAGLETQYF.

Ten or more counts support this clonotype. CDR3 nucleotide sequence: TGCAGCGTTGAAGCGGGACTAGCGGCCTACAATGAGCAGTTCTTC. It translates to CSVEAGLAAYNEQFF. The gene calls are TRBV29-1 and TRBJ2-1; 11 bases align to TRBD2. The CDR3 covers 15 residues. After removal of 1 base from V and 2 bases from J, the junction contained 1 base not matched to a gene. Germline-derived CDR1 and CDR2 are SQVTM and ANQGSEA.

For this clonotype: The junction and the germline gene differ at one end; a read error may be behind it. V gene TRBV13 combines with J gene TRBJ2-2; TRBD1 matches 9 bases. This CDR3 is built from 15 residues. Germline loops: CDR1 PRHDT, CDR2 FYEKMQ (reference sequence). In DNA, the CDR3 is TGTGCCGGCAGCTTAGGGACAGGGTTCACCGGGGAGCTGTTTTTT. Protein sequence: CAGSLGTGFTGELFF.

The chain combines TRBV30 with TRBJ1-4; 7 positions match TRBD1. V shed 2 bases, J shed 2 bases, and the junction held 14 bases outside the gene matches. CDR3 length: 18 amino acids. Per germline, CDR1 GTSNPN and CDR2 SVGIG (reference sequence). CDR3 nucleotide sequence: TGTGCCTGGAGTCTTTGGGAAGGGGGCTATGGGACTAATGAAAAACTGTTTTTT. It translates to CAWSLWEGGYGTNEKLFF.

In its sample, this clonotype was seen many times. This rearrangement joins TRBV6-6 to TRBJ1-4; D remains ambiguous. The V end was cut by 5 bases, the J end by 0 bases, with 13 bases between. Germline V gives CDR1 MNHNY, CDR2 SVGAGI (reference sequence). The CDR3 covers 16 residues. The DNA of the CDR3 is TGTGCCAGCAGTATGACAAGCCATGCAACTAATGAAAAACTGTTTTTT. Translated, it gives CASSMTSHATNEKLFF.

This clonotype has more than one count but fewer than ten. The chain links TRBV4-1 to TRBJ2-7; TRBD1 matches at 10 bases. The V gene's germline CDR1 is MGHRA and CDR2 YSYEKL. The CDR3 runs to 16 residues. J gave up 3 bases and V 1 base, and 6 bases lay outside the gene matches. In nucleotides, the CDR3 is TGCGCCAGCAGCCAAGTTTTGACAGGGGGCGGCTACGAGCAGTACTTC. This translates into CASSQVLTGGGYEQYF.

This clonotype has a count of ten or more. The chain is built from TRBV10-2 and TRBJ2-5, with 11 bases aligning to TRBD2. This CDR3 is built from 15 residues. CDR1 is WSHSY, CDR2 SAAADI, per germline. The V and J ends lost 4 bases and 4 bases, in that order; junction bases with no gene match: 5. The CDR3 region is CASSVLAGGLETQYF. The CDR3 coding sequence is TGCGCCAGCAGTGTCCTAGCGGGAGGTTTAGAGACCCAGTACTTC.

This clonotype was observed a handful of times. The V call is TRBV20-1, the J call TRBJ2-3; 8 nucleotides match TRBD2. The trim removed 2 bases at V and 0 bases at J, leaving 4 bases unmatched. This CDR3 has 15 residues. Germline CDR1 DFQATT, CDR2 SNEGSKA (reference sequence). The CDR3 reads CSARRLAGSTDTQYF. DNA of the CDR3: TGCAGTGCTAGAAGGCTAGCGGGCAGCACAGATACGCAGTATTTT.

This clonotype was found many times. The CDR3 is CSASAPPNEKLFF. In DNA form, the CDR3 reads TGCAGCGCCTCAGCCCCTCCTAATGAAAAACTGTTTTTT. The chain is built from TRBV29-1 and TRBJ1-4; no firm D call. Germline V gives CDR1 SQVTM, CDR2 ANQGSEA. V was clipped by 7 bases and J by 3 bases, with 12 bases between them. The CDR3 has 13 residues.

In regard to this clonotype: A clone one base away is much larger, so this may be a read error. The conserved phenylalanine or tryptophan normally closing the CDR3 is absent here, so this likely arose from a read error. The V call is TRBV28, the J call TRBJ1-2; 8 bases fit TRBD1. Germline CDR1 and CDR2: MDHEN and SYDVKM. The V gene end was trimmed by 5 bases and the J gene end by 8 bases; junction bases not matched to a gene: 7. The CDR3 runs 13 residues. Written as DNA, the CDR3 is TGTGCCAGCAGTCTAGCCAGGGGGCTAGGCTACACCATC. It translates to CASSLARGLGYTI.

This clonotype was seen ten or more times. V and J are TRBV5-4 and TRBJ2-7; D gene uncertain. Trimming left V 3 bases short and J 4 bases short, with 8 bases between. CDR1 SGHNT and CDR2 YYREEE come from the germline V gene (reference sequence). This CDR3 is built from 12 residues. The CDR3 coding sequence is TGTGCCAGCAGCTCGCCGACTTACGAGCAGTACTTC. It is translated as CASSSPTYEQYF.